A single sample gave rise to the 29 T cell receptor beta chains below, sequenced in a study of tissue T cells after allogeneic stem cell transplantation. Method: immunoSEQ multiplex PCR; TCRdb's copy keeps in-frame clones and lacks some. The sample gives around 2,700 clones, roughly 52% of which show up once; around 4.5% is in the top ten. Time point of the sample: mouse harvest day 7 after allogeneic transplant. Tail vein injection delivered 10^7 T-cell-depleted bone marrow cells and 10^6 splenic CD5+ T cells. The sample taken for sequencing was gut tissue. The receptors originated from a female BALB/c mouse given C57BL/6 T cells with graft-versus-host disease after an allogeneic hematopoietic cell transplant.

Worth noting for this clone: The genes and germline here are from mouse. Read coverage stops 1 residue before the CDR3 terminus; the germline J gene supplies the remainder. The chain links TRBV3 to TRBJ1-2, with D perhaps TRBD1 (5 bases). Trimming left V 2 bases short and J 6 bases short, with 10 bases between. The CDR3 has 13 residues. CDR1 is SNHLY, CDR2 FYNGKV, per germline (reference sequence). Here the CDR3 reads CASSLSGGADYTF. The sequenced part of the CDR3 DNA is TGTGCCAGCAGCTTAAGCGGGGGGGCCGACTACACC.

On this clone: The genes and germline here are from mouse. The read is 1 residue too short to cover the CDR3 end, so that end is filled in from the germline J gene. This chain uses TRBV3 with TRBJ2-4, with D maybe TRBD1 (7 bases). CDR3 length: 14 residues. Per the germline V gene, CDR1 is SNHLY and CDR2 is FYNGKV (reference sequence). The V and J ends lost 2 bases and 2 bases respectively, with 8 bases between them. The covered CDR3 bases are TGTGCCAGCAGCTTAAGGGGGCCTCAAAACACCTTGTAC. As protein: CASSLRGPQNTLY. The CDR3 in full is CASSLRGPQNTLYF. Supplemented by reference TRBV3 and TRBJ2-4, the full variable domain reads GPKVLQIPSHQIIDMGQMVTLNCDPVSNHLYFYWYKQILGQQMEFLVNFYNGKVMEKSKLFKDQFSVERPDGSYFTLKIQPTALEDSAVYFCASSLRGPQNTLYFGAGTRLSVL.

This clone was seen more than once but under ten times. The gene names given are mouse names. The CDR3 extends 1 residue past the end of the read, so its final part is completed from the germline J gene. The chain combines TRBV5 with TRBJ2-1, with D possibly matching TRBD1 (6 bases). V lost 2 bases, J lost 7 bases, and 12 bases lay in between. The CDR3 runs 14 residues. Germline CDR1 and CDR2: LGHNA and YNLKQL (reference sequence). The CDR3 DNA, read in part, is TGTGCCAGCAGCCAAACAGGGATGTGGGCTGAGCAGTTC. It is translated as CASSQTGMWAEQF. The entire CDR3 protein is CASSQTGMWAEQFF.

In regard to this clone: Each gene name is a mouse one. From the germline J gene comes the end of the CDR3, since the read stops 1 residue before it. The chain joins TRBV13-3 to TRBJ2-1; a possible D gene is TRBD2 (7 bases). The CDR3 is 15 amino acids. Trimming removed 2 bases at V and 5 bases at J, with 14 bases between. The germline V gene has CDR1 NNHDY and CDR2 SYVADS. CDR3 DNA (partial): TGTGCCAGCAGTGACCCCCGGGGGGCGGATGCTGAGCAGTTC. Residues: CASSDPRGADAEQF. The full CDR3 sequence reads CASSDPRGADAEQFF.

Regarding this clone: Here the gene names and germline are mouse. The CDR3 sequence: CASSLQGGTGQLYF. Incomplete CDR3 DNA: TGTGCCAGCAGCCTACAGGGAGGGACCGGGCAGCTCTAC. This rearrangement joins TRBV26 to TRBJ2-2, with a possible D match to TRBD1 (6 bases). Read data end 1 residue before the CDR3 end; the end is taken from the germline J gene. The V end lost 6 bases, the J end lost 5 bases, and 13 bases lay between the germline ends. Germline V gene lookup returns CDR1 KGHPV and CDR2 FQNQEV (reference sequence). The CDR3 contains 14 residues.

This clone turned up a few times. Gene labels here are mouse ones. With the read ending 1 residue before the CDR3 end, the germline J gene is used to fill in that end. The chain combines TRBV13-2 with TRBJ2-1, with TRBD1 identical over 8 bases. V lost 5 bases to trimming and J lost 4 bases; unmatched junction nucleotides: 5. The CDR3 runs to 14 residues. Germline V CDR1 and CDR2: NNHNN, SYGAGS (reference sequence). CDR3 sequence reads: CASGRDRSYAEQFF. The covered CDR3 bases are TGTGCCAGCGGGAGGGACAGGTCGTATGCTGAGCAGTTC.

This clone was seen only a few times. The gene symbols are mouse symbols. The CDR3 end lies 1 residue beyond the end of the read and is filled in from the germline J gene. J is TRBJ2-1 and V is TRBV14, with D possibly being TRBD1 (6 bases). The CDR3 is made up of 15 amino acids. CDR1 SGHDT and CDR2 FRDEAV come from the germline V gene. V lost 2 bases and J 3 bases, leaving 12 bases between the germline ends. The CDR3 is CASSLVGTIYAEQFF. The CDR3 DNA, read in part, is TGTGCCAGCAGTTTAGTCGGGACAATCTATGCTGAGCAGTTC.

Points on this clone: Gene names denote mouse genes. The read ends 1 residue before the CDR3 terminus; that terminus is restored from the germline J gene. The chain is built from TRBV26 and TRBJ1-1; D is ambiguous. Germline V gives CDR1 KGHPV, CDR2 FQNQEV (reference sequence). This CDR3 is built from 13 residues. The V end lost 2 bases, the J end lost 1 base, and 5 bases lay between the germline ends. The sequenced part of the CDR3 DNA is TGTGCCAGCAGTCTGCCAGGGAACACAGAAGTCTTC. It encodes CASSLPGNTEVF. The CDR3 in its entirety is CASSLPGNTEVFF.

Note on this clone: Gene names refer to mouse genes. The read halts 1 residue ahead of the CDR3 end, with the missing end drawn from the germline J gene. The gene calls are TRBV26 and TRBJ2-4; possible D gene TRBD1, 6 bases. With 2 bases removed from V and 4 bases from J, the gap between germline ends came to 7 bases. This CDR3 has 13 amino acids. Germline loops: CDR1 KGHPV, CDR2 FQNQEV (reference sequence). The CDR3 bases that were read are TGTGCCAGCAGTCTGGGACAGAAAAACACCTTGTAC. Encoded protein: CASSLGQKNTLY. The CDR3 in its entirety is CASSLGQKNTLYF.

Comment on this clone: The genes and germline here are from mouse. The CDR3 end is not reached by the read, which stops 1 residue before it; the germline J gene fills it in. The chain combines TRBV19 with TRBJ2-7; 11 nucleotides match TRBD2. From germline, CDR1 is FNHDT and CDR2 SITEND (reference sequence). V lost 5 bases and J lost 3; bases outside the gene matches: 4. This CDR3 is 14 amino acids long. Incomplete CDR3 DNA: TGTGCCAGCAGCGGGACTGGGGGATTCTATGAACAGTAC. Amino acids: CASSGTGGFYEQY. The complete CDR3 protein is CASSGTGGFYEQYF.

This clone has only a few counts. Genes and germline come from the mouse. Read data end 1 residue before the CDR3 end; the end is taken from the germline J gene. The chain is built from TRBV5 and TRBJ2-1; 9 nucleotides align to TRBD1. Per the germline V gene, CDR1 is LGHNA and CDR2 is YNLKQL (reference sequence). The V gene end was trimmed by 4 bases and the J gene end by 4 bases; junction bases not matched to a gene: 5. CDR3 length: 15 residues. Partial CDR3 DNA: TGTGCCAGCAGCCTTCGACAGGGGGGGTATGCTGAGCAGTTC. Protein: CASSLRQGGYAEQF. The entire CDR3 protein reads CASSLRQGGYAEQFF.

This clone has only one observation. Germline and genes: mouse. The sequence runs out 1 residue before the end of the CDR3; the remainder is reconstructed from the germline J gene. The chain links TRBV29 to TRBJ2-1; TRBD1 might be the D (6 bases). The V end lost 4 bases, the J end lost 1 base, and 8 bases lay between the germline ends. CDR3 length equals 14 residues. CDR1 and CDR2 (germline): MSHET, SYDVDS. CDR3 loop: CASSSGTNYAEQFF. Partial CDR3 DNA: TGTGCTAGCAGTTCCGGGACAAACTATGCTGAGCAGTTC.

This clone was recorded a few times. Mouse germline and gene names are used. The CDR3 is cut off 1 residue early in the read; its end comes from the germline J gene. The chain combines TRBV2 with TRBJ2-4; D may match TRBD1 or TRBD2 (6 bases each). The CDR3 covers 13 residues. Trimming stripped 0 bases from V and 9 bases from J, with 10 bases between. The germline gives CDR1 LGHNA, CDR2 YSYQKL. CDR3 protein: CASSQERGETLYF. The sequenced CDR3 bases are TGTGCCAGCAGCCAAGAAAGGGGGGAAACCTTGTAC. The full variable domain, with the rest looked up from reference TRBV2 and TRBJ2-4, is DPKIIQKPKYLVAVTGSEKILICEQYLGHNAMYWYRQSAKKPLEFMFSYSYQKLMDNQTASSRFQPQSSKKNHLDLQITALKPDDSATYFCASSQERGETLYFGAGTRLSVL.

A few counts support this clone. Gene names follow the mouse nomenclature. The CDR3 is cut off 1 residue early in the read; its end comes from the germline J gene. This chain links TRBV5 with TRBJ2-7; 12 bases map to TRBD2. V trimming: 4 bases; J trimming: 7 bases; junction bases outside the gene matches: 5. Germline CDR1 LGHNA, CDR2 YNLKQL (reference sequence). The CDR3 extends over 14 amino acids. This CDR3 is CASSPDWGGWEQYF. The covered CDR3 bases are TGTGCCAGCAGCCCCGACTGGGGGGGCTGGGAACAGTAC.

In regard to this clone: Any gene name here is a mouse gene name. With the read ending 1 residue before the CDR3 end, the germline J gene is used to fill in that end. The chain couples TRBV2 to TRBJ2-5, with D possibly TRBD1 on 6 matching bases. The V end was cut by 1 base, the J end by 2 bases, with 10 bases between. The CDR3 runs 15 residues. Germline loops: CDR1 LGHNA, CDR2 YSYQKL. The CDR3 reads CASSQAGTLQDTQYF. The CDR3 bases that were read are TGTGCCAGCAGCCAAGCCGGGACACTCCAAGACACCCAGTAC.

On this clone itself: Any gene name here is a mouse gene name. The read is 1 residue too short to cover the CDR3 end, so that end is filled in from the germline J gene. The sample has other DNA sequences that encode this CDR3 too. This chain connects TRBV26 to TRBJ1-1; tentative D call: TRBD1 (6 bases). The CDR3 runs 13 residues. The germline V and J ends were trimmed by 3 bases and 4 bases, with 9 bases remaining between them. Germline V gene sequence: CDR1 KGHPV, CDR2 FQNQEV (reference sequence). The sequenced part of the CDR3 DNA is TGTGCCAGCAGTCTAAGAGGGGGCACAGAAGTCTTC. Protein product: CASSLRGGTEVF. The whole CDR3 region reads CASSLRGGTEVFF.

Points on this clone: Mouse germline and gene names are used. From the germline J gene comes the end of the CDR3, since the read stops 1 residue before it. The genes are TRBV2 and TRBJ2-1; weak D call: TRBD2 (5 bases). The CDR3 has 14 amino acids. Germline assignment: CDR1 LGHNA and CDR2 YSYQKL. V lost 2 bases to trimming and J lost 1 base, with 6 bases between them. The CDR3 region is CASSQSGNYAEQFF. Partial CDR3 DNA: TGTGCCAGCAGCCAATCTGGGAACTATGCTGAGCAGTTC.

A remark on this clone: Gene and germline names: mouse. The DNA ends 1 residue before the CDR3 does, and the rest of the CDR3 is filled in from the germline J gene. V is TRBV13-3 and J is TRBJ2-5, with TRBD1 identical over 7 bases. The V segment lost 6 bases and the J segment 6 bases; nucleotides outside the gene matches: 4. Germline V gene data show CDR1 as NNHDY and CDR2 as SYVADS. CDR3 length: 12 amino acids. CDR3 sequence: CASTGGTDTQYF. The covered CDR3 bases are TGTGCCAGCACAGGGGGAACGGACACCCAGTAC.

On this clone itself: Gene and germline names: mouse. The CDR3 is cut off 1 residue early in the read; its end comes from the germline J gene. The chain uses TRBV26 and TRBJ2-3; 12 bases are shared with TRBD2. The CDR3 is 16 residues long. The V and J ends lost 4 bases and 0 bases, in that order; junction bases with no gene match: 2. CDR1 is KGHPV and CDR2 is FQNQEV in the germline V gene (reference sequence). CDR3 DNA, as far as it was read: TGTGCCAGCAGTCCGACTGGGGGGGCTAGTGCAGAAACGCTGTAT. This sequence encodes CASSPTGGASAETLY. The CDR3 as a whole reads CASSPTGGASAETLYF.

As to this clone: Gene names are mouse gene names. Sequencing ends 1 residue short of the CDR3 end; the germline J gene provides the rest. The V gene is TRBV13-1, the J gene TRBJ1-4, with D maybe TRBD1 (6 bases). Per germline, CDR1 NSHNY and CDR2 SYGAGN. The CDR3 length is 15 residues. The V end lost 3 bases, the J end lost 0 bases, and 9 bases lay between the germline ends. The CDR3 sequence: CASSVGTISNERLFF. The covered CDR3 bases are TGTGCCAGCAGTGTAGGGACAATTTCCAACGAAAGATTATTT.

In the case of this clone: Germline and genes here are mouse. The CDR3 end is not reached by the read, which stops 1 residue before it; the germline J gene fills it in. The gene calls are TRBV24 and TRBJ1-4; D ambiguous. The germline V gene has CDR1 KGHTA and CDR2 FRNEEI. The CDR3 spans 16 residues. V was trimmed by 0 bases and J by 6 bases, leaving 14 bases between them. The CDR3 is CASSLYYGEEDERLFF. Incomplete CDR3 DNA: TGTGCCAGCAGTCTGTATTACGGGGAGGAGGACGAAAGATTATTT.

Concerning this clone itself: The gene names given are mouse names. The read terminates 1 residue before the CDR3 end, so the remaining end is supplied by the germline J gene. The chain has TRBV2 and TRBJ2-5; 9 bases match TRBD2. The CDR3 covers 15 residues. V shed 0 bases, J shed 3 bases, and the junction held 1 base outside the gene matches. Germline CDR1 and CDR2: LGHNA and YSYQKL. CDR3 DNA (partial): TGTGCCAGCAGCCAAGAAGACTGGGGGCAAGACACCCAGTAC. Its protein is CASSQEDWGQDTQY. The whole CDR3 protein reads CASSQEDWGQDTQYF.

This clone turned up a few times. These gene names are mouse names. The read falls 1 residue short of the CDR3 end, and the missing part is taken from the germline J gene. The chain couples TRBV20 to TRBJ2-3; TRBD2 matches at 8 bases. The V and J ends lost 3 bases and 1 base, in that order; junction bases with no gene match: 6. Per germline, CDR1 GFQATS and CDR2 STVNSAI. This CDR3 region has 15 residues. The CDR3 reads CGASNWGKGAETLYF. The CDR3 bases that were read are TGTGGTGCTAGTAACTGGGGGAAAGGTGCAGAAACGCTGTAT.

This clone was counted a few times. All gene names here are mouse names. The read falls 1 residue short of the CDR3 end, and the missing part is taken from the germline J gene. The V call is TRBV17, the J call TRBJ2-1, with D perhaps matching TRBD1 (5 bases). The CDR3 loop spans 12 amino acids. The germline V and J ends were trimmed by 5 bases and 6 bases, with 8 bases remaining between them. CDR1 and CDR2 from the germline V gene are MNHDT and YYDKIL. The CDR3 is CASSLQVAEQFF. Incomplete CDR3 DNA: TGTGCTAGCAGTTTACAGGTTGCTGAGCAGTTC.

A note on this clone: Gene names are the mouse ones. The observed sequence ends 1 residue before the CDR3 terminus, with the missing tail filled in from the germline J gene. V usage is TRBV5 and J usage is TRBJ2-7; 11 nucleotides line up with TRBD2. Germline V CDR1 and CDR2: LGHNA, YNLKQL (reference sequence). J was trimmed by 7 bases and V by 4 bases; bases with no gene match: 6. The CDR3 runs 14 residues. This chain's CDR3 is CASSPDWGVGEQYF. The sequenced part of the CDR3 DNA is TGTGCCAGCAGCCCGGACTGGGGGGTCGGGGAACAGTAC.

Comment on this clone: Genes and germline are mouse. The CDR3 is cut off 1 residue early in the read; its end comes from the germline J gene. This chain links TRBV26 with TRBJ1-6; no clear D gene. TRBJ1-6 is identified as an open reading frame with a role that is uncertain. The CDR3 spans 15 residues. V was pared by 3 bases and J by 0 bases, with 6 bases between. Germline V gives CDR1 KGHPV, CDR2 FQNQEV (reference sequence). The part of the CDR3 DNA that was read is TGTGCCAGCAGTCTCGACAATTCCTATAATTCGCCCCTCTAC. It is translated as CASSLDNSYNSPLY. The full CDR3 is CASSLDNSYNSPLYF.

Concerning this clone: The genes and germline here are from mouse. The observed sequence ends 1 residue before the CDR3 terminus, with the missing tail filled in from the germline J gene. The chain couples TRBV26 to TRBJ2-5; 9 bases fit TRBD2. Germline V gene data show CDR1 as KGHPV and CDR2 as FQNQEV (reference sequence). This CDR3 spans 15 amino acids. J lost 0 bases, V lost 4 bases, and 2 bases had no gene match. The CDR3 here is CASSPTGGNQDTQYF. Partial CDR3 DNA: TGTGCCAGCAGTCCGACTGGGGGTAACCAAGACACCCAGTAC.

Details on this clone: Gene names denote mouse genes. From the germline J gene comes the end of the CDR3, since the read stops 1 residue before it. V gene TRBV4 combines with J gene TRBJ1-5; D gene unclear. The germline gives CDR1 LGHDT, CDR2 YNNKQL (reference sequence). Trimming removed 3 bases from V and 2 bases from J, with 5 bases in between. There are 13 residues in the CDR3. CDR3 amino acids: CASSYRYNQAPLF. The CDR3 bases that were read are TGTGCCAGCAGCTATCGGTACAACCAGGCTCCGCTT.

On this clone: The genes are named according to mouse. The missing CDR3 end, 1 residue past where the read stops, is filled in from the germline J gene. The rearrangement uses TRBV17 and TRBJ1-1; 8 nucleotides match TRBD1. Germline trimming cut 6 bases from V and 3 bases from J; bases unmatched to any gene: 6. The CDR3 contains 14 residues. The V gene's germline CDR1 is MNHDT and CDR2 YYDKIL. The CDR3 loop is CASRNRGRDTEVFF. CDR3 DNA, as far as it was read: TGTGCTAGCAGGAACAGGGGGAGGGACACAGAAGTCTTC.